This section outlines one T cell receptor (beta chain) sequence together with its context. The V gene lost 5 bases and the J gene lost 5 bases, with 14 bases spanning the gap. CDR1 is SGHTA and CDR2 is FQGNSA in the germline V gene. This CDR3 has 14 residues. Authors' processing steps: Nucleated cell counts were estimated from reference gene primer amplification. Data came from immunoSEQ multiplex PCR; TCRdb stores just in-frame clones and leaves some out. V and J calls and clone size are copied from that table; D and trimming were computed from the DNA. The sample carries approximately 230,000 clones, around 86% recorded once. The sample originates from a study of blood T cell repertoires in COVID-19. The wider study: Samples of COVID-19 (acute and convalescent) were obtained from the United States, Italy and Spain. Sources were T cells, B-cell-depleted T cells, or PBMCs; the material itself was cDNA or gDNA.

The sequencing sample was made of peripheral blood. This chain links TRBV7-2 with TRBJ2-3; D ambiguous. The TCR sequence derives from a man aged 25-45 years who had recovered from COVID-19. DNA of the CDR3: TGTGCCAGCAGCCCTGGAGTAGCTCAAGATACGCAGTATTTT. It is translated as CASSPGVAQDTQYF.